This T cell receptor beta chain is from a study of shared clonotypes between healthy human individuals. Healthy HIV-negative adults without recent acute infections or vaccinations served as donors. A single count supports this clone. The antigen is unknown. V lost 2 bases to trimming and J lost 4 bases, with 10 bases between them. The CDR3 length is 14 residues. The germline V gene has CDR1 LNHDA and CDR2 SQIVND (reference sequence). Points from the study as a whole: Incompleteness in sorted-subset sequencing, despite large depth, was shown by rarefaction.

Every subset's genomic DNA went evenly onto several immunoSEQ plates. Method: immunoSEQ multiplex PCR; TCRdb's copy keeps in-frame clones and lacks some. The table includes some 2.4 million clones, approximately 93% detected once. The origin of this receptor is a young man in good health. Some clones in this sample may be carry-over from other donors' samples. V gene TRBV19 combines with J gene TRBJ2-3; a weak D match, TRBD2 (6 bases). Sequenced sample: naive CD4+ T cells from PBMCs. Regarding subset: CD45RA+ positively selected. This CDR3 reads CASSISGEADTQYF. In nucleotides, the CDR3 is TGTGCCAGTAGTATATCTGGGGAGGCAGATACGCAGTATTTT.